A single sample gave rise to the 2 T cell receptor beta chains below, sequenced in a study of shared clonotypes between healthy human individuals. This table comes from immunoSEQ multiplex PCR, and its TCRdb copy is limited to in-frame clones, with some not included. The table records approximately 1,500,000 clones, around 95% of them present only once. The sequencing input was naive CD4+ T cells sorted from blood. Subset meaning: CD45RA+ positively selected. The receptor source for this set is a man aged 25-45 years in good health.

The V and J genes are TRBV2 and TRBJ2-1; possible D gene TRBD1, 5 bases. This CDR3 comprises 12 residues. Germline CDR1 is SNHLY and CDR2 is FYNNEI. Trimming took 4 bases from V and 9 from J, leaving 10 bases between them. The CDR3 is CASSGGSPEQFF. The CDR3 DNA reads TGTGCCAGCAGTGGGGGCTCCCCTGAGCAGTTCTTC.

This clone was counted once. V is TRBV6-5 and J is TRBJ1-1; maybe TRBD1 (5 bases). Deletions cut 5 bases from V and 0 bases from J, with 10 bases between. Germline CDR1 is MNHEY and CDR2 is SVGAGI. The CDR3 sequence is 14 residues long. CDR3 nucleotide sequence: TGTGCCAGCAGTCGTGACAGACTGAACACTGAAGCTTTCTTT. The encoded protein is CASSRDRLNTEAFF.